This T cell receptor (beta chain) is drawn from a study of blood T cell repertoires in COVID-19. Study-wide background: Spain, Italy and the United States supplied samples that represented acute and convalescent COVID-19. The analysed material was cDNA or gDNA that came from T cells, B-cell-depleted T cells, or PBMCs.

As originally analysed: Estimated nucleated cell counts came from reference gene primer amplification. Here immunoSEQ multiplex PCR was the method, and the copy in TCRdb shows in-frame clones only, minus some. The DNA gave D and trimming, while V, J and clone size come from that table. The data contain around 200,000 clones, around 81% of them singletons. The ends lost 7 bases at V and 3 bases at J; junction bases unmatched: 3. This CDR3 is built from 12 residues. CDR1 and CDR2 (germline): SNHLY, FYNNEI. The sequencing input was peripheral blood. The V and J genes are TRBV2 and TRBJ2-7; 7 positions match TRBD1. The receptor was isolated from a human donor with acute or convalescent COVID-19. The donor label of this sample is uncertain. The CDR3 nucleotides are TGTGCCAGCACACAGGGGCACTACGAGCAGTACTTC. This translates into CASTQGHYEQYF.